One and the same sample provided the 9 T cell receptor beta chains below, sequenced in a study of blood T cell repertoires in COVID-19. Assay used: immunoSEQ multiplex PCR; TCRdb lists only in-frame clones, some missing. This table has 100,000 to 150,000 clones, roughly 88% appearing once. The sequenced material came from peripheral blood. These TCRs come from a woman older than 75 with acute or convalescent COVID-19.

The CDR3 DNA follows: TGTGCCAGCTCACCAAATAGGAGGCAGCCCCAGCATTTT. It translates to CASSPNRRQPQHF. This chain links TRBV18 with TRBJ1-5; no reliable D call. The CDR3 consists of 13 residues. Germline CDR1 reads KGHSH; CDR2 reads LQKENI. Trimming stripped 2 bases from V and 7 bases from J, with 9 bases between.

V gene TRBV19 combines with J gene TRBJ1-5; 8 bases are shared with TRBD1. Germline trimming cut 9 bases from V and 4 bases from J; bases unmatched to any gene: 11. Germline V gene sequence: CDR1 LNHDA, CDR2 SQIVND (reference sequence). This CDR3 contains 15 residues. CDR3: CASTQLGQGNQPQHF. In nucleotides, the CDR3 is TGTGCCAGCACCCAACTCGGACAGGGTAATCAGCCCCAGCATTTT.

V is TRBV5-8 and J is TRBJ2-2; TRBD1 matches at 9 bases. CDR1 SGHTS and CDR2 YDEGEE come from the germline V gene. The CDR3 extends over 17 amino acids. Trimming removed 5 bases from V and 5 bases from J; junction bases left unmatched: 13. DNA for the CDR3: TGTGCCAGCAGGTTTGAGAGCGGGACAGGGAAGACCGGGGAGCTGTTTTTT. As protein: CASRFESGTGKTGELFF.

About this clone: Because the CDR3's place on the DNA is in doubt, the DNA is left out and the CDR3 is given as listed by TCRdb. The chain joins TRBV21-1 to TRBJ2-7; TRBD1, the D gene given by the table, was not confirmed from the DNA. TRBV21-1 is a listed pseudogene. From its first to its last residue, the CDR3 has 18 amino acids. This CDR3 is CASSKFPVGQGTCYEQYF.

The chain recombines TRBV7-2 with TRBJ1-1, with no clear D. Trimming removed 4 bases from V and 7 bases from J, with 16 bases in between. This CDR3 spans 14 amino acids. Looked up from germline, CDR1 is SGHTA and CDR2 is FQGNSA. CDR3 sequence: CASSSHISQVEAFF. The CDR3 coding sequence is TGTGCCAGCAGCTCCCATATTTCTCAGGTTGAAGCTTTCTTT.

The chain recombines TRBV5-6 with TRBJ2-1; 8 bases map to TRBD2. V shed 2 bases, J shed 6 bases, and the junction held 10 bases outside the gene matches. CDR3 size: 16 residues. Germline assignment: CDR1 SGHDT and CDR2 YYEEEE. Here the CDR3 DNA reads TGTGCCAGCAGCTTTTTCGCCCAGCGGGGGCCCAATGAGCAGTTCTTC. Translating it yields CASSFFAQRGPNEQFF.

The CDR3 loop is CASSSSGGGTYNEQFF. The CDR3 nucleotides are TGTGCCAGCAGCTCCTCCGGCGGGGGGACCTACAATGAGCAGTTCTTC. The chain carries TRBV7-3 and TRBJ2-1; 8 bases agree with TRBD2. Trimming cost V 4 bases and J 2 bases; bases outside gene matches: 7. The CDR3 sequence is 16 residues long. Germline values: CDR1 SGHTA, CDR2 FQGTGA.

The CDR3 reads CASSLVISTEAFF. In DNA, the CDR3 is TGTGCCAGCAGCTTAGTTATCAGCACTGAAGCTTTCTTT. This chain joins TRBV7-9 and TRBJ1-1; D gene uncertain. Germline V gene lookup returns CDR1 SEHNR and CDR2 FQNEAQ (reference sequence). V was cut by 1 base and J by 4 bases, with 7 bases left in between. The length of the CDR3 is 13 residues. Filled out from reference TRBV7-9 and TRBJ1-1, the complete variable domain reads DTGVSQNPRHKITKRGQNVTFRCDPISEHNRLYWYRQTLGQGPEFLTYFQNEAQLEKSRLLSDRFSAERPKGSFSTLEIQRTEQGDSAMYLCASSLVISTEAFFGQGTRLTVV.

The CDR3, as DNA: TGCGCCAGCAACGGACTAGCGGGTTTCCAAGAGACCCAGTACTTC. Amino acids: CASNGLAGFQETQYF. V and J are TRBV5-1 and TRBJ2-5; 11 nucleotides align to TRBD2. The V gene end was trimmed by 6 bases and the J gene end by 1 base; junction bases not matched to a gene: 5. There are 15 residues in the CDR3. Germline V gives CDR1 SGHRS, CDR2 YFSETQ.